These 30 T cell receptor beta chains were sequenced from one sample in a study of OX40 agonist ivuxolimab in advanced cancers. The library was built by means of the immunoSEQ multiplex PCR assay. Sourced from immuneACCESS, this table was stored by TCRdb with only in-frame sequences that have V and J called. A share of the clones is absent; for the studies checked, an unresolved V gene accounts for under half, and the remainder has no known explanation. Here the sample has tens of thousands of clones; roughly 82% occur a single time. 5.5% to 7% of the sample rests with the top ten. The material was CD4+ or CD8+ T cells sorted from blood, obtained in a trial of the OX40 agonist ivuxolimab. These receptors came from an adult with an advanced solid tumor such as melanoma, head and neck, liver or kidney cancer.

The chain uses TRBV18 and TRBJ1-1; 8 bases are shared with TRBD1. CDR3 length: 15 amino acids. Germline loops: CDR1 KGHSH, CDR2 LQKENI. After removal of 5 bases from V and 1 base from J, the junction contained 6 bases not matched to a gene. The CDR3 bases are TGTGCCAGCTCAGGGACAGGTAGGACGAACACTGAAGCTTTCTTT. Translating it yields CASSGTGRTNTEAFF. The entire variable domain, with the rest obtained from reference TRBV18 and TRBJ1-1, is as follows: NAGVMQNPRHLVRRRGQEARLRCSPMKGHSHVYWYRQLPEEGLKFMVYLQKENIIDESGMPKERFSAEFPKEGPSILRIQQVVRGDSAAYFCASSGTGRTNTEAFFGQGTRLTVV.

The chain carries TRBV28 and TRBJ1-3; 7 bases match TRBD1. Trimming cost V 10 bases and J 4 bases; bases outside gene matches: 7. Germline V gene sequence: CDR1 MDHEN, CDR2 SYDVKM. The CDR3 loop spans 13 amino acids. CDR3 sequence: CATGTAQGNTIYF. The CDR3, as DNA: TGTGCCACCGGGACAGCCCAAGGAAACACCATATATTTT.

This chain uses TRBV10-3 with TRBJ2-7; 7 bases match TRBD1. The V segment lost 6 bases and the J segment 1 base; nucleotides outside the gene matches: 3. Germline lookup yields CDR1 ENHRY and CDR2 SYGVKD. The CDR3 consists of 13 residues. The CDR3: CAIRDRLSYEQYF. CDR3 nucleotide sequence: TGTGCCATCAGGGACAGGCTTTCCTACGAGCAGTACTTC.

CDR3 bases: TGTGCCAGCAGTACAAAAGGCAGTTACTACGAGCAGTACTTC. Residues: CASSTKGSYYEQYF. The V gene is TRBV7-2, the J gene TRBJ2-7; D gene ambiguous. This CDR3 contains 14 residues. With 6 bases removed from V and 3 bases from J, the gap between germline ends came to 15 bases. Germline V gives CDR1 SGHTA, CDR2 FQGNSA.

The chain recombines TRBV5-5 with TRBJ1-1, with D perhaps matching TRBD1 (5 bases). The CDR3 extends over 14 amino acids. Trimming left V 4 bases short and J 0 bases short, with 10 bases between. CDR1 and CDR2 from the germline V gene are SGHKS and YYEKEE (reference sequence). CDR3: CASSAGTVNTEAFF. The CDR3 DNA reads TGTGCCAGCAGCGCAGGGACGGTGAACACTGAAGCTTTCTTT.

V gene TRBV27 combines with J gene TRBJ1-6; the match to TRBD1 covers 7 bases. The CDR3 is 13 residues long. Germline V gene lookup returns CDR1 MNHEY and CDR2 SMNVEV (reference sequence). Losses at the gene ends were 4 bases for V and 6 bases for J; bases not matched to a gene: 0. Here the CDR3 DNA reads TGTGCCAGCAGTTGGGACAGTAATTCACCCCTCCACTTT. It translates to CASSWDSNSPLHF.

V and J are TRBV27 and TRBJ2-7, with 7 bases fitting TRBD1. CDR1 is MNHEY and CDR2 is SMNVEV in the germline V gene (reference sequence). The CDR3 is 14 residues long. J gave up 0 bases and V 1 base, and 0 bases lay outside the gene matches. CDR3 in DNA: TGTGCCAGCAGTTTATACAGGGGCTCCTACGAGCAGTACTTC. Translating gives CASSLYRGSYEQYF.

The gene calls are TRBV11-3 and TRBJ2-3; D perhaps matches TRBD1 (6 bases). V was cut by 3 bases and J by 1 base, with 11 bases left in between. There are 15 residues in the CDR3. CDR1 and CDR2 (germline): SGHNT, YENEEA. DNA of the CDR3: TGTGCCAGCAGCTTTCAGGGGCAGGGCACAGATACGCAGTATTTT. Amino acid sequence: CASSFQGQGTDTQYF.

The gene calls are TRBV6-6 and TRBJ1-2, with D tentatively TRBD1 (5 bases). Trimming pared 0 bases from V and 3 bases from J, leaving 11 bases between. CDR3 size: 15 residues. Germline V gene data show CDR1 as MNHNY and CDR2 as SVGAGI (reference sequence). The CDR3 bases are TGTGCCAGCAGTTACTCTGGGGGGAGGGACTATGGCTACACCTTC. Protein product: CASSYSGGRDYGYTF.

This clone has a handful of counts. CDR3 in DNA: TGCGCCAGCAGCTTGGCGGGAGGGGGCCCCTACGAGCAGTACTTC. Amino acid sequence: CASSLAGGGPYEQYF. The chain links TRBV5-1 to TRBJ2-7; TRBD2 might be the D (8 bases). Germline V CDR1 and CDR2: SGHRS, YFSETQ. The length of the CDR3 is 15 residues. V was cut by 0 bases and J by 2 bases, with 12 bases left in between.

The chain combines TRBV6-4 with TRBJ2-2; D is uncertain. The V gene lost 3 bases and the J gene lost 5 bases, with 7 bases spanning the gap. Germline V gene data show CDR1 as MRHNA and CDR2 as SNTAGT. There are 13 residues in the CDR3. In nucleotides, the CDR3 is TGTGCCAGCAGTGAAGGACGTACCGGGGAGCTGTTTTTT. It specifies CASSEGRTGELFF.

The chain links TRBV6-5 to TRBJ1-5; 9 nucleotides line up with TRBD1. V gave up 6 bases and J gave up 1 base; unmatched junction bases: 1. CDR1 and CDR2 (germline): MNHEY, SVGAGI. This CDR3 region has 14 residues. CDR3 sequence: CASRGQGSNQPQHF. The CDR3 DNA is TGTGCCAGCAGGGGACAGGGAAGCAATCAGCCCCAGCATTTT.

The rearrangement links TRBV9 to TRBJ2-5, with a possible D match to TRBD2 (5 bases). V dropped 0 bases and J dropped 5 bases, with 17 bases sitting between them. CDR1 SGDLS and CDR2 YYNGEE come from the germline V gene. This CDR3 spans 16 amino acids. The CDR3 region is CASSVAPTGWTETQYF. CDR3 bases: TGTGCCAGCAGCGTAGCCCCTACGGGGTGGACGGAGACCCAGTACTTC.

The table lists this clone with a count of one. The CDR3 region has the DNA TGCGCCAGCAGTCGACCCGGGGCAGGGCAACAAGAGACCCAGTACTTC. Amino acid sequence: CASSRPGAGQQETQYF. This chain uses TRBV10-2 with TRBJ2-5, with D perhaps given as TRBD1 or TRBD2 (5 bases each). CDR1 is WSHSY, CDR2 SAAADI, per germline. The CDR3 extends over 16 amino acids. V lost 5 bases and J 2 bases, leaving 18 bases between the germline ends.

The J gene is TRBJ1-2, the V gene TRBV6-5; D is unresolved. Germline V gives CDR1 MNHEY, CDR2 SVGAGI. The CDR3 is 14 residues long. V was clipped by 2 bases and J by 5 bases, with 12 bases between them. The CDR3 nucleotides are TGTGCCAGCAGTTACAATGCAGGAGGGTATGGCTACACCTTC. Translated: CASSYNAGGYGYTF.

The chain recombines TRBV6-6 with TRBJ1-1; D remains unclear. Germline CDR1 MNHNY, CDR2 SVGAGI (reference sequence). This CDR3 spans 15 amino acids. V was trimmed by 6 bases and J by 1 base, leaving 15 bases between them. CDR3 nucleotide sequence: TGTGCCAGCAGCCGCCCCAGGACGGAGAACACTGAAGCTTTCTTT. Translated: CASSRPRTENTEAFF.

The chain has TRBV10-3 and TRBJ2-7; D possibly matches TRBD1 or TRBD2 (7 bases each). The V gene lost 3 bases and the J gene lost 5 bases, with 23 bases spanning the gap. Germline CDR1 and CDR2: ENHRY and SYGVKD. The length of the CDR3 is 17 residues. CDR3 loop: CAISDVGGAGGPHEQYF. The CDR3 bases are TGTGCCATCAGTGATGTGGGGGGGGCAGGGGGTCCCCACGAGCAGTACTTC.

V and J are TRBV25-1 and TRBJ1-2; a possible D gene is TRBD1 (5 bases). The germline V gene encodes CDR1 MGHDK and CDR2 SYGVNS. CDR3 length equals 15 residues. V lost 3 bases, J lost 2 bases, and 13 bases lay in between. CDR3 protein: CASSDPRGGNYGYTF. CDR3 in DNA: TGTGCCAGCAGTGACCCCCGGGGGGGGAACTATGGCTACACCTTC.

The V and J genes are TRBV6-5 and TRBJ1-5; no firm D call. The CDR3 loop spans 14 amino acids. Trimming stripped 5 bases from V and 0 bases from J, with 8 bases between. Germline loops: CDR1 MNHEY, CDR2 SVGAGI. The CDR3 is CASSKLDSNQPQHF. Written as DNA, the CDR3 is TGTGCCAGCAGTAAGTTAGATAGCAATCAGCCCCAGCATTTT.

The genes are TRBV14 and TRBJ2-2, with D possibly called TRBD1 or TRBD2 (5 bases each). CDR1 and CDR2 (germline): SGHDN, FVKESK. The length of the CDR3 is 16 residues. V lost 2 bases and J 6 bases, leaving 16 bases between the germline ends. This CDR3 reads CASSQRGRATAGELFF. In DNA, the CDR3 is TGTGCCAGCAGCCAAAGGGGACGAGCGACAGCCGGGGAGCTGTTTTTT.

The chain employs TRBV7-9 and TRBJ2-1; 13 bases align to TRBD2. This CDR3 spans 19 amino acids. Germline V gene data show CDR1 as SEHNR and CDR2 as FQNEAQ (reference sequence). The V segment lost 4 bases and the J segment 0 bases; nucleotides outside the gene matches: 9. Here the CDR3 reads CASSSPGLAGTSSYNEQFF. DNA of the CDR3: TGTGCCAGCAGCTCCCCGGGACTAGCGGGGACGAGCTCCTACAATGAGCAGTTCTTC.

Concerning this clone itself: This sample includes further DNA sequences coding for the same CDR3. This chain joins TRBV18 and TRBJ1-2, with 8 bases that match TRBD1. The CDR3 is 13 amino acids. With V trimmed by 3 bases and J by 3 bases, 0 bases remained unmatched. Germline V gene sequence: CDR1 KGHSH, CDR2 LQKENI. The CDR3 bases are TGTGCCAGCTCACCGGGACAGGACTATGGCTACACCTTC. Translating it yields CASSPGQDYGYTF. Variable domain in full (rest from reference TRBV18 and TRBJ1-2): NAGVMQNPRHLVRRRGQEARLRCSPMKGHSHVYWYRQLPEEGLKFMVYLQKENIIDESGMPKERFSAEFPKEGPSILRIQQVVRGDSAAYFCASSPGQDYGYTFGSGTRLTVV.

The chain couples TRBV4-3 to TRBJ1-2; 8 bases align to TRBD1. The J segment lost 8 bases and the V segment lost 3 bases, leaving 8 bases of the junction unmatched. Germline V gene sequence: CDR1 LGHNA, CDR2 YSLEER. The CDR3 covers 14 residues. For the CDR3, the DNA is TGCGCCAGCAGCCATACGGACAGGGTAGGAGGCTACACCTTC. Amino acid sequence: CASSHTDRVGGYTF.

There are a few counts of this clone. V usage is TRBV6-6 and J usage is TRBJ1-5; 11 bases are a match to TRBD1. The CDR3 is 14 residues long. Unmatched junction bases numbered 3, after V lost 7 bases and J lost 4 bases. The germline V gene has CDR1 MNHNY and CDR2 SVGAGI (reference sequence). This CDR3 reads CASIGTGGNQPQHF. CDR3 nucleotide sequence: TGTGCCAGCATTGGGACAGGGGGAAATCAGCCCCAGCATTTT.

J is TRBJ1-6 and V is TRBV7-2; D is perhaps TRBD1 (5 bases). Germline CDR1 reads SGHTA; CDR2 reads FQGNSA. This CDR3 comprises 16 residues. Trimming took off 6 bases at V and 0 bases at J, with 12 bases between the two ends. The CDR3 DNA reads TGTGCCAGCAGTATCAACAGGAGCTCCTATAATTCACCCCTCCACTTT. This sequence encodes CASSINRSSYNSPLHF.

This chain joins TRBV27 and TRBJ2-2; TRBD1 agrees at 7 bases. The length of the CDR3 is 16 residues. Trimming cost V 5 bases and J 1 base; bases outside gene matches: 7. CDR1 is MNHEY and CDR2 is SMNVEV in the germline V gene (reference sequence). The CDR3 nucleotides read TGTGCCAGCAGTCCACGACAGGGCGGGAACACCGGGGAGCTGTTTTTT. Its translation: CASSPRQGGNTGELFF.

The genes are TRBV15 and TRBJ1-3; no definite D call. Germline loops: CDR1 LNHNV, CDR2 YYDKDF (reference sequence). The V gene lost 5 bases and the J gene lost 0 bases, with 8 bases spanning the gap. The CDR3 is 14 residues long. This chain's CDR3 is CATSPLTSGNTIYF. DNA for the CDR3: TGTGCCACCAGCCCCCTTACCTCTGGAAACACCATATATTTT.

The J gene is TRBJ2-3, the V gene TRBV30; D may be TRBD2 (6 bases). Trimming took 3 bases from V and 8 from J, leaving 21 bases between them. CDR1 is GTSNPN and CDR2 is SVGIG in the germline V gene (reference sequence). CDR3 length equals 15 residues. The CDR3 sequence is CAWSSARTGGSTQYF. DNA of the CDR3: TGTGCCTGGAGCTCAGCTAGGACCGGGGGAAGTACGCAGTATTTT.

This clone was counted only a few times. The gene calls are TRBV19 and TRBJ2-1; tentatively, D is TRBD2 (5 bases). Trimming shortened V by 5 bases and J by 0 bases, and 8 bases separated the two germline ends. The CDR3 runs 14 residues. The germline V gene encodes CDR1 LNHDA and CDR2 SQIVND (reference sequence). The CDR3 nucleotides are TGTGCCAGTAGTCCCCGGGGCTCCTACAATGAGCAGTTCTTC. Translating it yields CASSPRGSYNEQFF.

This chain uses TRBV7-2 with TRBJ1-2; 9 nucleotides line up with TRBD1. This CDR3 spans 14 amino acids. CDR1 and CDR2 (germline): SGHTA, FQGNSA. J was trimmed by 8 bases and V by 5 bases; bases with no gene match: 9. In DNA, the CDR3 is TGTGCCAGCAGCCCGGGGACAGGGAGAATCGGCTACACCTTC. Residues: CASSPGTGRIGYTF. Full variable domain (remainder filled in from reference TRBV7-2 and TRBJ1-2): GAGVSQSPSNKVTEKGKDVELRCDPISGHTALYWYRQSLGQGLEFLIYFQGNSAPDKSGLPSDRFSAERTGGSVSTLTIQRTQQEDSAVYLCASSPGTGRIGYTFGSGTRLTVV.